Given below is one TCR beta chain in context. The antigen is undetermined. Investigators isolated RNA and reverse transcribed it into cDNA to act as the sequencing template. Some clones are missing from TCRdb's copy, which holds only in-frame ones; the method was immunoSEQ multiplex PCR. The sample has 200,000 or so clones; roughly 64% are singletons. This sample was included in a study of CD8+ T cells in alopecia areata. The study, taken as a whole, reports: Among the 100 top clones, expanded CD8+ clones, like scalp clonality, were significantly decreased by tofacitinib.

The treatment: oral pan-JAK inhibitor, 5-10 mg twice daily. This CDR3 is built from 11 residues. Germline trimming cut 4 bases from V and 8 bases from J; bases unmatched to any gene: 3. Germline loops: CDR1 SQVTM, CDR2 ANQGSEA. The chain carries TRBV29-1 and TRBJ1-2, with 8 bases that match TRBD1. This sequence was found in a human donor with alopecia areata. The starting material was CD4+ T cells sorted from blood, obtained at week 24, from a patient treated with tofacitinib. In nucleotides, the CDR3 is TGCAGCGTTGCCACAGGGGGGGGCTACACCTTC. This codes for CSVATGGGYTF.